This T cell receptor beta chain was documented in a study of patients and donors after allogeneic stem cell transplantation. The germline gives CDR1 MGHRA, CDR2 YSYEKL. The ends were cut back, 0 bases at V and 4 bases at J, with 13 bases in the middle. The CDR3 is 15 residues long. TCRdb used MiXCR to reprocess the RT-PCR reads, holding one entry per CDR3 protein. The sample has around 200,000 distinct CDR3 sequences, 35% to 45% seen once. The TCR sequence derives from a human donor who was either an allogeneic HSCT recipient or a stem cell or donor lymphocyte infusion donor (not recorded which). It is not recorded whose cells these are; they may come from a transplant donor. The J gene is TRBJ2-7, the V gene TRBV4-1; no definite D call. Material for sequencing was blood, either unsorted or a sorted T cell fraction (not recorded which). DNA for the CDR3: TGCGCCAGCAGCCAAGAACGTGAAGGGTTATACGAGCAGTACTTC. Translation: CASSQEREGLYEQYF.